These T cell receptor beta chains were read from a single sample in a study of blood T cell repertoires in COVID-19. Profiling relied on immunoSEQ multiplex PCR, and the TCRdb table lists in-frame clones only, not all of them. The sample lists under 300,000 clones; approximately 91% were seen once. Material: peripheral blood. These receptors were collected from a woman aged 40-49 years who had recovered from COVID-19. CDR3s include the opening cysteine and the closing phenylalanine or tryptophan. D genes are given only for firm matches. The listing skips clone size in some rows; elsewhere it reads once, few, many or a size class.

cdr3_aa cdr3_nt d_call j_call v_call clone_size
CASSQRGVFSPLHF TGTGCCAGCAGCCAACGGGGGGTTTTTTCACCCCTCCACTTT - TRBJ1-6 TRBV3-1/TRBV3-2 few
CASSLKLKTGGLTKNIQYF TGTGCCAGCAGCCTAAAGCTAAAGACAGGGGGCCTAACCAAAAACATTCAGTACTTC - TRBJ2-4 TRBV21-1 -
CAISGRGGNQPQHF TGTGCCATCAGTGGCCGGGGAGGCAATCAGCCCCAGCATTTT - TRBJ1-5 TRBV10-3 -
CASRGVDTQYF TGTGCCAGCAGAGGGGTAGATACGCAGTATTTT - TRBJ2-3 TRBV2 -
CASSLGLVDYEQYF TGTGCCAGCAGCCTGGGACTAGTCGACTACGAGCAGTACTTC TRBD2 TRBJ2-7 TRBV3-1/TRBV3-2 few
CASSSQLAGSYNEQFF TGTGCCAGCAGTTCCCAACTAGCGGGCTCCTACAATGAGCAGTTCTTC TRBD2 TRBJ2-1 TRBV28 -
CASSDSTFTGERGEQYF TGCGCCAGCAGCGACTCCACTTTTACGGGGGAAAGGGGCGAGCAGTACTTC - TRBJ2-7 TRBV4-1 -
CASSSLSGVGPYGYTF TGTGCCAGCAGCTCATTGTCAGGGGTAGGCCCCTATGGCTACACCTTC - TRBJ1-2 TRBV11-2 -
CASSSSGQISTDTQYF TGTGCCAGCAGTTCGTCGGGACAAATAAGCACAGATACGCAGTATTTT - TRBJ2-3 TRBV6-6 -
CASSARFQETQYF TGTGCCAGCAGTGCCCGGTTCCAAGAGACCCAGTACTTC - TRBJ2-5 TRBV27 -
CASSPGQGATEQYF TGTGCCAGCAGTCCTGGACAGGGGGCGACCGAGCAGTACTTC TRBD1 TRBJ2-7 TRBV2 few
CASSVDGGLTYNEQFF TGTGCCAGCAGCGTAGACGGCGGTCTAACCTACAATGAGCAGTTCTTC - TRBJ2-1 TRBV9 -
CASSQGAGGSGETQYF TGTGCCAGCAGCCAAGGGGCAGGGGGGTCAGGGGAGACCCAGTACTTC - TRBJ2-5 TRBV4-2 -
CASSPLAGSTDTQYF TGTGCCAGCAGCCCACTAGCGGGGAGCACAGATACGCAGTATTTT TRBD2 TRBJ2-3 TRBV6-4 few
CASSQDYQETQYF TGTGCCAGCAGTCAGGACTACCAAGAGACCCAGTACTTC - TRBJ2-5 TRBV12-3/TRBV12-4 -
CASSWGATNEKLFF TGTGCCAGCAGCTGGGGAGCAACTAATGAAAAACTGTTTTTT - TRBJ1-4 TRBV7-8 -
CATSDPYSGRADTQYF TGTGCCACCAGTGATCCGTATAGCGGGAGAGCAGATACGCAGTATTTT TRBD2 TRBJ2-3 TRBV24-1 few
CASSLLLREGRSYNEQFF TGTGCCAGCAGTTTGCTTTTACGGGAGGGCCGGTCCTACAATGAGCAGTTCTTC TRBD2 TRBJ2-1 TRBV27 -
CASSPDRGSNEKLFF TGTGCCAGCAGCCCGGACAGGGGCTCTAATGAAAAACTGTTTTTT TRBD1 TRBJ1-4 TRBV5-4 -
CAIGEGANRGYTF TGTGCCATCGGGGAAGGGGCAAACCGGGGCTACACCTTC - TRBJ1-2 TRBV10-3 few
CASSPQGGNTEAFF TGTGCCAGCAGCCCTCAGGGGGGGAACACTGAAGCTTTCTTT TRBD1 TRBJ1-1 TRBV2 -
CASRSRGGSLSNYGYTF TGTGCCAGCCGATCCCGGGGGGGGAGTCTTTCTAACTATGGCTACACCTTC - TRBJ1-2 TRBV3-1/TRBV3-2 -
CASSPGTSGWEQFF TGTGCCAGCAGTCCCGGGACTAGCGGTTGGGAGCAGTTCTTC TRBD2 TRBJ2-1 TRBV27 once
CASSGTGDEKLFF TGTGCCAGCAGTGGGACAGGGGATGAAAAACTGTTTTTT TRBD1 TRBJ1-4 TRBV27 -
CASSQDRLAPNTGELFF TGTGCCAGCAGCCAAGATCGACTAGCGCCCAACACCGGGGAGCTGTTTTTT TRBD2 TRBJ2-2 TRBV3-1/TRBV3-2 -
CAWRQGAATNEKLFF TGTGCCTGGAGGCAGGGGGCGGCAACTAATGAAAAACTGTTTTTT TRBD1 TRBJ1-4 TRBV30 -
CASSSGTGPEQYF TGTGCCAGCAGTTCCGGGACAGGGCCCGAGCAGTACTTC TRBD1 TRBJ2-7 TRBV27 -
CASSLSFGKREGPSYEQYF TGTGCCAGCAGTTTATCTTTTGGGAAGCGGGAGGGCCCCTCCTACGAGCAGTACTTC TRBD2 TRBJ2-7 TRBV27 -